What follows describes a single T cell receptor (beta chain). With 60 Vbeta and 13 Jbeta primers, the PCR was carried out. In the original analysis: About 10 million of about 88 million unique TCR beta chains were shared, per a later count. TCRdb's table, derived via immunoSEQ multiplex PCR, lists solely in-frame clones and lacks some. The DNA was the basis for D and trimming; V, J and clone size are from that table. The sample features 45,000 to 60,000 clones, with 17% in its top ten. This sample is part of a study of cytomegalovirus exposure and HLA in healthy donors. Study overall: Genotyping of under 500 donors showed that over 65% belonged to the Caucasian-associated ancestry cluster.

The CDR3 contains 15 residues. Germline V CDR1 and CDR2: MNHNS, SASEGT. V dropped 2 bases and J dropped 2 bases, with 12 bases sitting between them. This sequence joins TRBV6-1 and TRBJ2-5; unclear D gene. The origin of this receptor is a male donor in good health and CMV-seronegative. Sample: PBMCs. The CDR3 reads CASSEPRGTQETQYF. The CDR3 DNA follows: TGTGCCAGCAGTGAACCTCGAGGAACTCAAGAGACCCAGTACTTC.